The 15 T cell receptor beta chains below come from one sample, sequenced in a study of blood T cell repertoires in COVID-19. Measured with immunoSEQ multiplex PCR; TCRdb has only the in-frame clones, and not every one. The sample shows approximately 200,000 clones, around 75% of them seen only once. Material: peripheral blood. These receptors were taken from a human donor in a cohort sampled during active COVID-19.

V gene TRBV7-8 combines with J gene TRBJ2-1; TRBD2 agrees at 13 bases. The CDR3 is 16 residues long. With 5 bases clipped from V and 2 bases from J, the junction kept 3 bases outside the gene matches. From germline, CDR1 is SGHVS and CDR2 FQNEAQ. CDR3 nucleotides: TGTGCCAGCAGCCCCGGGACTAGCGGGACCTACAATGAGCAGTTCTTC. This encodes CASSPGTSGTYNEQFF.

The chain recombines TRBV27 with TRBJ2-7, with D perhaps matching TRBD2 (6 bases). V was trimmed by 6 bases and J by 1 base, leaving 16 bases between them. The CDR3 has 15 residues. From germline, CDR1 is MNHEY and CDR2 SMNVEV (reference sequence). CDR3 protein: CASSPRDSTSYEQYF. The CDR3 DNA is TGTGCCAGCAGCCCCCGGGACTCCACGTCCTACGAGCAGTACTTC.

The CDR3 loop is CASSLVQGSNQPQHF. The CDR3 nucleotides are TGTGCCAGCAGCTTGGTACAGGGTAGCAATCAGCCCCAGCATTTT. This chain connects TRBV7-2 to TRBJ1-5; a weak D match, TRBD1 (6 bases). Trimming shortened V by 3 bases and J by 0 bases, and 9 bases separated the two germline ends. The CDR3 contains 15 residues. Germline CDR1 reads SGHTA; CDR2 reads FQGNSA.

This clone was picked up many times. The chain recombines TRBV9 with TRBJ2-3, with 12 bases matching TRBD1. Per germline, CDR1 SGDLS and CDR2 YYNGEE. The CDR3 length is 15 residues. V trimming: 2 bases; J trimming: 2 bases; junction bases outside the gene matches: 0. In nucleotides, the CDR3 is TGTGCCAGCAGCGTGGGACAGGGGGCCACAGATACGCAGTATTTT. Translating gives CASSVGQGATDTQYF. Full variable domain (missing parts from reference TRBV9 and TRBJ2-3): DSGVTQTPKHLITATGQRVTLRCSPRSGDLSVYWYQQSLDQGLQFLIQYYNGEERAKGNILERFSAQQFPDLHSELNLSSLELGDSALYFCASSVGQGATDTQYFGPGTRLTVL.

V and J are TRBV12-3 or TRBV12-4 and TRBJ1-1; 8 bases agree with TRBD1. The CDR3 covers 11 residues. The junction had 3 bases not matched to a gene; V was cut back by 7 bases and J by 8 bases. The CDR3 DNA is TGTGCCAGCACGTGGACAGGGGAAGCTTTCTTT. Translated, it gives CASTWTGEAFF.

The chain uses TRBV19 and TRBJ2-7, with D maybe TRBD1 (6 bases). The CDR3 is made up of 15 amino acids. With 5 bases removed from V and 2 bases from J, the gap between germline ends came to 16 bases. CDR1 is LNHDA, CDR2 SQIVND, per germline (reference sequence). CDR3 protein: CASSPSSGQPYEQYF. The CDR3 DNA reads as TGTGCCAGTAGTCCCTCTTCTGGACAGCCCTACGAGCAGTACTTC.

The chain carries TRBV10-3 and TRBJ2-7, with TRBD1 as a possible D gene (5 bases). Germline-derived CDR1 and CDR2 are ENHRY and SYGVKD. The V and J ends lost 4 bases and 2 bases respectively, with 15 bases between them. CDR3 size: 15 residues. This CDR3 reads CAISGEDTVTYEQYF. DNA of the CDR3: TGTGCCATCAGTGGTGAGGACACTGTCACCTACGAGCAGTACTTC.

This sequence joins TRBV11-2 and TRBJ2-3, with TRBD2 identical over 12 bases. The CDR3 is made up of 16 amino acids. J gave up 5 bases and V 5 bases, and 8 bases lay outside the gene matches. Germline V gene data show CDR1 as SGHAT and CDR2 as FQNNGV. The CDR3 sequence is CASSGHSSGREDTQYF. CDR3 DNA sequence: TGTGCCAGCAGCGGACACTCTAGCGGGAGGGAAGATACGCAGTATTTT. The whole variable domain, filled in from reference TRBV11-2 and TRBJ2-3, reads EAGVAQSPRYKIIEKRQSVAFWCNPISGHATLYWYQQILGQGPKLLIQFQNNGVVDDSQLPKDRFSAERLKGVDSTLKIQPAKLEDSAVYLCASSGHSSGREDTQYFGPGTRLTVL.

J is TRBJ1-4 and V is TRBV27; D is ambiguous. V shed 0 bases and J shed 7 bases, with 12 bases lying between them. CDR1 MNHEY and CDR2 SMNVEV come from the germline V gene (reference sequence). This CDR3 spans 15 amino acids. For the CDR3, the DNA is TGTGCCAGCAGTTTATCATCCGGGCGGGGTGAAAAACTGTTTTTT. Protein: CASSLSSGRGEKLFF. The complete variable domain, with remaining parts taken from reference TRBV27 and TRBJ1-4, reads EAQVTQNPRYLITVTGKKLTVTCSQNMNHEYMSWYRQDPGLGLRQIYYSMNVEVTDKGDVPEGYKVSRKEKRNFPLILESPSPNQTSLYFCASSLSSGRGEKLFFGSGTQLSVL.

The CDR3 sequence is CASRRQGPYEQYF. The CDR3 DNA reads as TGTGCCAGCAGGAGACAGGGGCCCTACGAGCAGTACTTC. The V and J genes are TRBV21-1 and TRBJ2-7; TRBD1 was called by the table and not checked on the DNA. TRBV21-1 is a known pseudogene. The CDR3 length is 13 residues.

The chain employs TRBV28 and TRBJ1-2; maybe TRBD1 (5 bases). Germline assignment: CDR1 MDHEN and CDR2 SYDVKM. The CDR3 length is 14 residues. The ends were cut back, 5 bases at V and 8 bases at J, with 18 bases in the middle. The CDR3 sequence is CASSPMRYRIGYTF. The CDR3 DNA sequence: TGTGCCAGCAGTCCTATGAGATACAGGATCGGCTACACCTTC.

The rearrangement links TRBV19 to TRBJ1-1; D is possibly TRBD1 (5 bases). The CDR3 spans 14 residues. Trimming removed 5 bases from V and 2 bases from J, with 12 bases in between. Germline V lookup: CDR1 LNHDA, CDR2 SQIVND (reference sequence). Here the CDR3 reads CASSAGGGNTEAFF. CDR3 coding DNA: TGTGCCAGTAGTGCAGGCGGGGGTAACACTGAAGCTTTCTTT.

The V gene is TRBV5-1, the J gene TRBJ2-7; 8 bases map to TRBD1. The CDR3 is 13 amino acids. With 4 bases clipped from V and 6 bases from J, the junction kept 6 bases outside the gene matches. From germline, CDR1 is SGHRS and CDR2 YFSETQ. CDR3 DNA: TGCGCCAGCAGCGTAGCTACAGGGGGCGAGCAGTACTTC. Its protein product is CASSVATGGEQYF.

This clone was seen many times. The chain has TRBV27 and TRBJ2-1, with 9 bases aligning to TRBD2. Germline V gene sequence: CDR1 MNHEY, CDR2 SMNVEV (reference sequence). The CDR3 extends over 17 amino acids. The V gene end was trimmed by 3 bases and the J gene end by 0 bases; junction bases not matched to a gene: 6. Written as DNA, the CDR3 is TGTGCCAGCAGTTTTCCGCTAGCGGGAACCTCCTACAATGAGCAGTTCTTC. Translation: CASSFPLAGTSYNEQFF.

This rearrangement joins TRBV5-6 to TRBJ1-1; no clear D gene. Germline V gives CDR1 SGHDT, CDR2 YYEEEE. Trimming shortened V by 2 bases and J by 5 bases, and 10 bases separated the two germline ends. This CDR3 is built from 13 residues. The CDR3 DNA reads as TGTGCCAGCAGCTTCGATCGGCGGACTGAAGCTTTCTTT. This codes for CASSFDRRTEAFF.